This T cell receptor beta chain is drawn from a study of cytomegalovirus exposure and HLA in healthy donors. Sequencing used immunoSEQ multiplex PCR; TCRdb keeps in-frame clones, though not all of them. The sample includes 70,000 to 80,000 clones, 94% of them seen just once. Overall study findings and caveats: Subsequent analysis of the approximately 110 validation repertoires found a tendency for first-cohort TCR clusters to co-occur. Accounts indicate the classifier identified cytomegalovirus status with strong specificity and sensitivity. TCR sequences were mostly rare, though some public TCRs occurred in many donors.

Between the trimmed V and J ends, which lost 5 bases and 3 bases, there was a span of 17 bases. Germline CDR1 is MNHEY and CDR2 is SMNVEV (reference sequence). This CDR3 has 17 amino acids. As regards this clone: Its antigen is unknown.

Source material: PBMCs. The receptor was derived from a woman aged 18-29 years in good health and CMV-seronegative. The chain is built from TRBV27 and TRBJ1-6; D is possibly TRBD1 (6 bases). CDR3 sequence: CASSLNRDKVYNSPLHF. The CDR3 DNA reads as TGTGCCAGCAGTCTTAACAGGGATAAGGTCTATAATTCACCCCTCCACTTT.